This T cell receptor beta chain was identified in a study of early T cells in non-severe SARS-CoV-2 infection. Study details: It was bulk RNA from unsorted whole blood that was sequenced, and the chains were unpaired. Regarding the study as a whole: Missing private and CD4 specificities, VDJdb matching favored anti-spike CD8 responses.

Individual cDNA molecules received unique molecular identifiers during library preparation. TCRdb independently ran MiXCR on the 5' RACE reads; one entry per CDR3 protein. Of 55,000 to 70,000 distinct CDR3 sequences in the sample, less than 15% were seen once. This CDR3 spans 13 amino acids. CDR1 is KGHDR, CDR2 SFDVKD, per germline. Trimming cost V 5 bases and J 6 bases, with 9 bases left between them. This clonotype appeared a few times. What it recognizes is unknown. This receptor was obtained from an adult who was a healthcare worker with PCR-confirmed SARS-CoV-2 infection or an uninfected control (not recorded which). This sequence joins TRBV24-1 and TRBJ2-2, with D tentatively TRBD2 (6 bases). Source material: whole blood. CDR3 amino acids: CATSGGAAGELFF. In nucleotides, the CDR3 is TGTGCCACCAGTGGCGGGGCGGCCGGGGAGCTGTTTTTT.